The 30 T cell receptor beta chains given below trace back to one sample, sequenced in a study of technical replicates of blood from a few donors. Only in-frame clones appear in the TCRdb table, and some are missing; sequencing was by immunoSEQ multiplex PCR. Among 85,000 to 100,000 clones listed, around 95% were seen once. Sequences were obtained from T cells isolated from PBMCs. Receptor source: a human donor in good health.

V and J are TRBV27 and TRBJ2-2; 8 positions agree with TRBD2. The V gene's germline CDR1 is MNHEY and CDR2 SMNVEV (reference sequence). V gave up 6 bases and J gave up 7 bases; unmatched junction bases: 4. This CDR3 is built from 13 residues. CDR3 loop: CASSSLAVGELFF. For the CDR3, the DNA is TGTGCCAGCAGCTCACTAGCGGTCGGGGAGCTGTTTTTT.

This chain connects TRBV25-1 to TRBJ2-3; TRBD1 aligns across 10 bases. There are 15 residues in the CDR3. Germline V gene lookup returns CDR1 MGHDK and CDR2 SYGVNS. Trimming took 10 bases from V and 1 from J; bases not matched to a gene: 8. CDR3 nucleotides: TGTGCCACTCCGGGACAGGGGCTAGGCACAGATACGCAGTATTTT. Its translation is CATPGQGLGTDTQYF.

This clone was observed a single time. The chain couples TRBV30 to TRBJ1-5; D is possibly TRBD1 (6 bases). The V gene's germline CDR1 is GTSNPN and CDR2 SVGIG (reference sequence). V lost 6 bases and J lost 5, with 14 bases in between. This CDR3 has 13 residues. DNA for the CDR3: TGTGCCTGTGAAAACAGGGCCGATCAGCCCCAGCATTTT. This translates into CACENRADQPQHF. Variable domain in full (rest from reference TRBV30 and TRBJ1-5): SQTIHQWPATLVQPVGSPLSLECTVEGTSNPNLYWYRQAAGRGLQLLFYSVGIGQISSEVPQNLSASRPQDRQFILSSKKLLLSDSGFYLCACENRADQPQHFGDGTRLSIL.

The chain recombines TRBV6-1 with TRBJ1-1; TRBD1 might be the D (5 bases). Trimming pared 2 bases from V and 1 base from J, leaving 5 bases between. Germline loops: CDR1 MNHNS, CDR2 SASEGT. The CDR3 has 13 residues. The CDR3 DNA sequence: TGTGCCAGCAGTGAAAGGGGGAACACTGAAGCTTTCTTT. This translates into CASSERGNTEAFF.

This chain uses TRBV15 with TRBJ2-5, with no clear D. The CDR3 contains 13 residues. In germline, CDR1 is LNHNV, CDR2 YYDKDF (reference sequence). V was pared by 1 base and J by 1 base, with 4 bases between. CDR3 DNA: TGTGCCACCAGCAGAGCCTTCCAAGAGACCCAGTACTTC. Translating it yields CATSRAFQETQYF.

The genes are TRBV18 and TRBJ1-4; no clear D gene. The CDR3 consists of 14 residues. V lost 6 bases to trimming and J lost 0 bases, with 8 bases between them. Germline V gene lookup returns CDR1 KGHSH and CDR2 LQKENI. The CDR3 nucleotides are TGTGCCAGCTCCCGAGGAGCAACTAATGAAAAACTGTTTTTT. Translating it yields CASSRGATNEKLFF.

This chain joins TRBV4-2 and TRBJ2-3; 8 bases match TRBD2. Trimming took 2 bases from V and 2 from J; bases not matched to a gene: 6. The CDR3 has 16 amino acids. Germline values: CDR1 LGHNA, CDR2 YNFKEQ. CDR3 DNA: TGTGCCAGCAGCCAATTAACTAGCGGAGACACAGATACGCAGTATTTT. This gives the protein CASSQLTSGDTDTQYF.

This sequence joins TRBV23-1 and TRBJ2-7; TRBD1 matches at 9 bases. TRBV23-1 is designated an ORF whose function remains uncertain. The CDR3 runs to 14 residues. V was pared by 6 bases and J by 4 bases, with 7 bases of the junction left unmatched. CDR3 DNA: TGCGCCAGCAGCTTCACAGGGGGCGGGTACGAGCAGTACTTC. Translating gives CASSFTGGGYEQYF.

The chain combines TRBV5-4 with TRBJ2-7, with D perhaps matching TRBD1 (5 bases). Deletions cut 2 bases from V and 4 bases from J, with 16 bases between. From germline, CDR1 is SGHNT and CDR2 YYREEE (reference sequence). This CDR3 has 15 amino acids. CDR3 protein: CASSLYEGVDYEQYF. The DNA of the CDR3 is TGTGCCAGCAGCTTATACGAAGGGGTGGATTACGAGCAGTACTTC.

This clone occurred once. The genes are TRBV15 and TRBJ2-1; TRBD2 matches 13 bases. V shed 5 bases and J 0 bases; nucleotides not matched to a gene: 13. This CDR3 has 20 amino acids. In germline, CDR1 is LNHNV, CDR2 YYDKDF (reference sequence). The CDR3 loop is CATSGPTSGGPLSSYNEQFF. The CDR3 coding sequence is TGTGCCACCAGCGGTCCGACTAGCGGGGGGCCCCTCAGCTCCTACAATGAGCAGTTCTTC.

The chain carries TRBV7-9 and TRBJ2-3; tentative D call: TRBD1 (6 bases). CDR1 and CDR2 (germline): SEHNR, FQNEAQ (reference sequence). V was cut by 3 bases and J by 2 bases, with 6 bases left in between. This CDR3 has 13 amino acids. CDR3 in DNA: TGTGCCAGCAGCTTGGGGGCCACAGATACGCAGTATTTT. The encoded protein is CASSLGATDTQYF.

The chain combines TRBV5-1 with TRBJ1-1, with TRBD1 identical over 10 bases. Germline CDR1 reads SGHRS; CDR2 reads YFSETQ. This CDR3 comprises 14 residues. Trimming cost V 0 bases and J 5 bases; bases outside gene matches: 1. CDR3 loop: CASSLVGQGTEAFF. For the CDR3, the DNA is TGCGCCAGCAGCTTGGTGGGACAGGGGACTGAAGCTTTCTTT. Full variable domain (missing parts from reference TRBV5-1 and TRBJ1-1): KAGVTQTPRYLIKTRGQQVTLSCSPISGHRSVSWYQQTPGQGLQFLFEYFSETQRNKGNFPGRFSGRQFSNSRSEMNVSTLELGDSALYLCASSLVGQGTEAFFGQGTRLTVV.

The chain carries TRBV5-1 and TRBJ2-3; 7 bases are shared with TRBD2. This CDR3 contains 15 residues. CDR1 SGHRS and CDR2 YFSETQ come from the germline V gene. J gave up 1 base and V 6 bases, and 8 bases lay outside the gene matches. The CDR3 sequence: CASKITSAGTDTQYF. The CDR3 DNA reads TGCGCCAGCAAAATCACTAGCGCCGGCACAGATACGCAGTATTTT.

The CDR3: CASSLPGQATSNTGELFF. CDR3 DNA: TGTGCCAGCAGTTTACCGGGACAGGCCACATCGAACACCGGGGAGCTGTTTTTT. The V call is TRBV7-6, the J call TRBJ2-2; the match to TRBD1 covers 8 bases. V shed 6 bases and J 0 bases; nucleotides not matched to a gene: 12. The CDR3 is 18 residues long. Germline CDR1 SGHVS, CDR2 FNYEAQ.

The chain is built from TRBV15 and TRBJ2-2, with D perhaps matching TRBD2 (6 bases). V gave up 2 bases and J gave up 8 bases, with 15 bases separating them. The CDR3 extends over 15 amino acids. Germline CDR1 is LNHNV and CDR2 is YYDKDF (reference sequence). CDR3 nucleotides: TGTGCCACCAGCAGATTAAGCCACGGGAGTGGGGAGCTGTTTTTT. Translation: CATSRLSHGSGELFF.

The rearrangement uses TRBV27 and TRBJ1-4; D is perhaps TRBD1 (5 bases). Trimming stripped 5 bases from V and 8 bases from J, with 12 bases between. Germline CDR1 reads MNHEY; CDR2 reads SMNVEV (reference sequence). The CDR3 covers 13 residues. The CDR3 nucleotides are TGTGCCAGCAGTCCAAGGGGCCAAGAAAAACTGTTTTTT. Translating gives CASSPRGQEKLFF.

The V call is TRBV10-3, the J call TRBJ2-7; tentative D call: TRBD2 (5 bases). The V gene's germline CDR1 is ENHRY and CDR2 SYGVKD. The CDR3 is 14 residues long. V shed 0 bases and J shed 1 base, with 7 bases lying between them. CDR3 nucleotide sequence: TGTGCCATCAGTGAGTCGCAGCGGTCCTACGAGCAGTACTTC. It is translated as CAISESQRSYEQYF.

V is TRBV10-3 and J is TRBJ1-5; 7 bases fit TRBD1. V dropped 9 bases and J dropped 1; count of bases not matched to a gene: 9. The CDR3 extends over 15 amino acids. Germline V gene lookup returns CDR1 ENHRY and CDR2 SYGVKD. The CDR3: CAIFLTGQSNQPQHF. As DNA, the CDR3 is TGTGCCATTTTTTTGACGGGACAGAGCAATCAGCCCCAGCATTTT.

This chain links TRBV11-2 with TRBJ2-3; 8 positions agree with TRBD2. J was trimmed by 3 bases and V by 5 bases; bases with no gene match: 4. This CDR3 contains 14 residues. Per the germline V gene, CDR1 is SGHAT and CDR2 is FQNNGV. CDR3 nucleotide sequence: TGTGCCAGCAGCCTTAGCGGGGTGACAGATACGCAGTATTTT. Amino acids: CASSLSGVTDTQYF. Filled out from reference TRBV11-2 and TRBJ2-3, the complete variable domain reads EAGVAQSPRYKIIEKRQSVAFWCNPISGHATLYWYQQILGQGPKLLIQFQNNGVVDDSQLPKDRFSAERLKGVDSTLKIQPAKLEDSAVYLCASSLSGVTDTQYFGPGTRLTVL.

The chain combines TRBV29-1 with TRBJ2-7; 9 bases are a match to TRBD2. Trimming at V came to 2 bases and at J to 2 bases, leaving 1 base not matched to a gene. This CDR3 is built from 13 residues. Looked up from germline, CDR1 is SQVTM and CDR2 is ANQGSEA. CDR3 region: CSVEIAGAYEQYF. CDR3 bases: TGCAGCGTTGAAATAGCGGGAGCCTACGAGCAGTACTTC.

The V call is TRBV10-3, the J call TRBJ1-2; D is uncertain. Trimming shortened V by 6 bases and J by 4 bases, and 12 bases separated the two germline ends. The CDR3 is 13 residues long. The germline gives CDR1 ENHRY, CDR2 SYGVKD. DNA for the CDR3: TGTGCCATCAGATTGGAGGATTTCTATGGCTACACCTTC. Translation gives CAIRLEDFYGYTF.

V gene TRBV7-9 combines with J gene TRBJ2-7, with 10 bases fitting TRBD2. V lost 5 bases to trimming and J lost 3 bases; unmatched junction nucleotides: 7. This CDR3 is 15 amino acids long. The germline V gene encodes CDR1 SEHNR and CDR2 FQNEAQ (reference sequence). The CDR3 region is CASSLVPSGGYEQYF. CDR3 DNA: TGTGCCAGCAGCCTGGTCCCTAGCGGGGGCTACGAGCAGTACTTC.

This clone was counted a few times. The rearrangement uses TRBV19 and TRBJ2-6; D possibly corresponds to TRBD2 (6 bases). V lost 2 bases and J lost 3, with 8 bases in between. Germline CDR1 reads LNHDA; CDR2 reads SQIVND (reference sequence). The CDR3 runs to 15 residues. The CDR3 nucleotides are TGTGCCAGTAGTATAAGCGGGCTTGGGGCCAACGTCCTGACTTTC. Translation gives CASSISGLGANVLTF.

This clone was picked up one time. This chain joins TRBV6-1 and TRBJ2-7; TRBD1 aligns across 7 bases. The J segment lost 3 bases and the V segment lost 1 base, leaving 6 bases of the junction unmatched. Germline V CDR1 and CDR2: MNHNS, SASEGT. The CDR3 loop spans 15 amino acids. CDR3: CASSEGTGVYYEQYF. The DNA of the CDR3 is TGTGCCAGCAGTGAAGGTACAGGGGTCTACTACGAGCAGTACTTC.

V gene TRBV19 combines with J gene TRBJ2-1; D may be TRBD1 (5 bases). The CDR3 covers 13 residues. The germline CDR1 and CDR2 sequences are LNHDA and SQIVND (reference sequence). V lost 6 bases to trimming and J lost 9 bases, with 15 bases between them. CDR3 protein: CASSTGTLGEQFF. The CDR3 nucleotides read TGTGCCAGTAGCACAGGAACATTAGGTGAGCAGTTCTTC.

This chain joins TRBV30 and TRBJ2-2; the match to TRBD1 covers 7 bases. This CDR3 region has 13 residues. The junction had 6 bases not matched to a gene; V was cut back by 4 bases and J by 7 bases. Per the germline V gene, CDR1 is GTSNPN and CDR2 is SVGIG (reference sequence). CDR3 nucleotide sequence: TGTGCCTGGAATAAACAGGGGAGCGGGGAGCTGTTTTTT. Its translation: CAWNKQGSGELFF.

The table lists this clone with a count of one. This chain uses TRBV6-4 with TRBJ2-1; D gene uncertain. Trimming removed 4 bases from V and 3 bases from J, with 7 bases in between. The CDR3 is 13 amino acids. CDR1 MRHNA and CDR2 SNTAGT come from the germline V gene. CDR3 in amino acids: CASSAGLYNEQFF. Here the CDR3 DNA reads TGTGCCAGCAGTGCTGGGCTCTACAATGAGCAGTTCTTC.

The rearrangement uses TRBV19 and TRBJ1-2; weak D call: TRBD1 (5 bases). The germline V gene has CDR1 LNHDA and CDR2 SQIVND (reference sequence). The CDR3 extends over 15 amino acids. V dropped 4 bases and J dropped 6 bases, with 18 bases sitting between them. The CDR3 DNA is TGTGCCAGTAGTACCCTCCAGGGTTCATATAATGGCTACACCTTC. Residues: CASSTLQGSYNGYTF.

This chain uses TRBV30 with TRBJ1-3; D is perhaps TRBD1 (6 bases). Germline-derived CDR1 and CDR2 are GTSNPN and SVGIG (reference sequence). V lost 8 bases and J 4 bases, leaving 21 bases between the germline ends. The CDR3 consists of 15 residues. The chain's CDR3 is CARSPTGSGGNTIYF. The CDR3 DNA reads as TGTGCCAGGTCCCCAACAGGGAGTGGAGGAAACACCATATATTTT.

The CDR3, as DNA: TGTGCCAGCAGCTTAAGTTCTAGCGGGGGAGCAAAGAGACCCCAGTACTTC. Translation gives CASSLSSSGGAKRPQYF. This chain uses TRBV7-2 with TRBJ2-5; 10 positions agree with TRBD2. The CDR3 has 17 residues. J was trimmed by 9 bases and V by 2 bases; bases with no gene match: 15. Germline V gives CDR1 SGHTA, CDR2 FQGNSA.